Presented here are 23 T cell receptor beta chains from one specimen sequenced in a study of PD-L1 blockade in urothelial cancer. Some clones are missing from TCRdb's copy, which holds only in-frame ones; the method was immunoSEQ multiplex PCR. In the table there are tens of thousands of clones, around 84% of which are singletons. The starting material was PBMCs, obtained around atezolizumab (anti-PD-L1) treatment. The receptors shown here come from a man aged 50 to 60 with urothelial cancer.

The chain is built from TRBV2 and TRBJ2-2; TRBD1 aligns across 11 bases. The CDR3 loop spans 15 amino acids. Germline V gene data show CDR1 as SNHLY and CDR2 as FYNNEI. The J segment lost 4 bases and the V segment lost 6 bases, leaving 4 bases of the junction unmatched. This CDR3 reads CASRSGTGGTGELFF. Written as DNA, the CDR3 is TGTGCCAGCAGATCCGGGACAGGGGGCACCGGGGAGCTGTTTTTT.

The rearrangement uses TRBV7-2 and TRBJ2-7; no reliable D call. From germline, CDR1 is SGHTA and CDR2 FQGNSA. V was trimmed by 1 base and J by 3 bases, leaving 4 bases between them. The CDR3 loop spans 12 amino acids. CDR3: CASSLDIYEQYF. In DNA form, the CDR3 reads TGTGCCAGCAGCTTAGACATCTACGAGCAGTACTTC.

This chain connects TRBV18 to TRBJ2-5; 7 bases match TRBD1. The length of the CDR3 is 14 residues. The J segment lost 4 bases and the V segment lost 4 bases, leaving 6 bases of the junction unmatched. Germline V gene lookup returns CDR1 KGHSH and CDR2 LQKENI. The CDR3 reads CASSQNRGPETQYF. CDR3 sequence (DNA): TGTGCCAGCTCACAAAACAGGGGCCCAGAGACCCAGTACTTC.

The V call is TRBV10-3, the J call TRBJ1-1; TRBD1 matches 8 bases. Losses at the gene ends were 6 bases for V and 1 base for J; bases not matched to a gene: 4. Germline CDR1 ENHRY, CDR2 SYGVKD. This CDR3 is 14 amino acids long. The CDR3 is CAIRGQAGNTEAFF. The CDR3 coding sequence is TGTGCCATCAGGGGACAGGCTGGGAACACTGAAGCTTTCTTT.

The chain is built from TRBV4-2 and TRBJ2-5, with 9 bases identical to TRBD1. The CDR3 is 17 amino acids. Trimming at V came to 4 bases and at J to 2 bases, leaving 11 bases not matched to a gene. From germline, CDR1 is LGHNA and CDR2 YNFKEQ. CDR3 sequence reads: CASSLLGQGSPQETQYF. DNA for the CDR3: TGTGCCAGCAGCCTCCTGGGACAGGGTTCCCCACAAGAGACCCAGTACTTC.

The J gene is TRBJ2-3, the V gene TRBV5-1; a possible D gene is TRBD1 (6 bases). Trimming left V 4 bases short and J 5 bases short, with 14 bases between. Looked up from germline, CDR1 is SGHRS and CDR2 is YFSETQ. The CDR3 is 14 residues long. The CDR3: CASSRDTFKDTQYF. DNA for the CDR3: TGCGCCAGCAGCAGGGACACTTTTAAAGATACGCAGTATTTT.

As DNA, the CDR3 is TGTGCCAGCAGCCCCCCGGCGGCAGATACGCAGTATTTT. This gives the protein CASSPPAADTQYF. The chain carries TRBV9 and TRBJ2-3, with unresolved D. Per the germline V gene, CDR1 is SGDLS and CDR2 is YYNGEE. V lost 4 bases to trimming and J lost 4 bases, with 10 bases between them. CDR3 length: 13 amino acids.

V and J are TRBV2 and TRBJ1-5; no definite D call. V dropped 7 bases and J dropped 2 bases, with 6 bases sitting between them. Germline lookup yields CDR1 SNHLY and CDR2 FYNNEI. This CDR3 comprises 12 residues. CDR3 in DNA: TGTGCCAGCAACGGTGGCAATCAGCCCCAGCATTTT. Amino acid sequence: CASNGGNQPQHF.

In its sample, this clone was seen a few times. The chain is built from TRBV21-1 and TRBJ2-1; TRBD2 is the table's D call, not checked against the DNA. TRBV21-1 corresponds to a pseudogene. The CDR3 is 17 amino acids. The CDR3 DNA reads as TGTGCCAGCAGCAAAAGGATTGCTAGCGGTTCCTACAATGAGCAGTTCTTC. Translation gives CASSKRIASGSYNEQFF.

The genes are TRBV7-9 and TRBJ1-5; TRBD1 is a possible D gene (5 bases). This CDR3 region has 14 residues. Deletions cut 0 bases from V and 5 bases from J, with 8 bases between. CDR1 SEHNR and CDR2 FQNEAQ come from the germline V gene (reference sequence). The CDR3 sequence: CASSLAAGHQPQHF. The CDR3 region has the DNA TGTGCCAGCAGCTTAGCGGCGGGGCATCAGCCCCAGCATTTT. The full variable domain, its missing parts supplied by reference TRBV7-9 and TRBJ1-5, is DTGVSQNPRHKITKRGQNVTFRCDPISEHNRLYWYRQTLGQGPEFLTYFQNEAQLEKSRLLSDRFSAERPKGSFSTLEIQRTEQGDSAMYLCASSLAAGHQPQHFGDGTRLSIL.

The genes are TRBV5-5 and TRBJ2-5; 12 nucleotides line up with TRBD2. Looked up from germline, CDR1 is SGHKS and CDR2 is YYEKEE (reference sequence). Trimming at V came to 3 bases and at J to 1 base, leaving 4 bases not matched to a gene. The CDR3 runs to 16 residues. The CDR3 region has the DNA TGTGCCAGCAGCTCCGGACTAGCGGGAACCCAAGAGACCCAGTACTTC. This gives the protein CASSSGLAGTQETQYF.

V usage is TRBV30 and J usage is TRBJ2-2; D gene uncertain. The germline V gene has CDR1 GTSNPN and CDR2 SVGIG (reference sequence). Trimming removed 2 bases at V and 0 bases at J, with 4 bases between. CDR3 size: 13 residues. As DNA, the CDR3 is TGTGCCTGGAGTCTAGCGAACACCGGGGAGCTGTTTTTT. Translated: CAWSLANTGELFF.

The CDR3 here is CASSIRSGRSNNEQFF. In nucleotides, the CDR3 is TGTGCCAGTAGTATCCGTAGCGGGAGATCAAACAATGAGCAGTTCTTC. The chain links TRBV19 to TRBJ2-1, with 9 bases lining up with TRBD2. The CDR3 loop spans 16 amino acids. Germline values: CDR1 LNHDA, CDR2 SQIVND (reference sequence). Unmatched junction bases numbered 8, after V lost 3 bases and J lost 5 bases.

The chain links TRBV2 to TRBJ1-5, with D perhaps matching TRBD1 (6 bases). Between the trimmed V and J ends, which lost 6 bases and 6 bases, there was a span of 12 bases. CDR1 is SNHLY and CDR2 is FYNNEI in the germline V gene. The CDR3 extends over 13 amino acids. CDR3 DNA sequence: TGTGCCAGCAGAGCCAGGGGTACTCAGCCCCAGCATTTT. It translates to CASRARGTQPQHF.

V and J are TRBV7-3 and TRBJ2-6; TRBD1 matches at 8 bases. Germline CDR1 is SGHTA and CDR2 is FQGTGA. This CDR3 spans 17 amino acids. Unmatched junction bases numbered 5, after V lost 2 bases and J lost 2 bases. The DNA for the CDR3 is TGTGCCAGCAGCTTAGGACAGGGCTTGACTGGGGCCAACGTCCTGACTTTC. This codes for CASSLGQGLTGANVLTF.

This clone has only a few counts. The chain has TRBV5-6 and TRBJ2-7; no firm D call. Trimming removed 0 bases from V and 4 bases from J, with 14 bases in between. Germline CDR1 is SGHDT and CDR2 is YYEEEE. This CDR3 region has 15 residues. In DNA form, the CDR3 reads TGTGCCAGCAGCTTGGATCGGTGGCAGGCGTACGAGCAGTACTTC. It encodes CASSLDRWQAYEQYF.

V usage is TRBV7-2 and J usage is TRBJ2-5; 9 positions agree with TRBD2. V lost 5 bases and J lost 4; bases outside the gene matches: 8. Germline V gene data show CDR1 as SGHTA and CDR2 as FQGNSA. CDR3 size: 15 residues. For the CDR3, the DNA is TGTGCCAGCAGCGGTAGCGGGAGCGTGCGAGAGACCCAGTACTTC. Translating gives CASSGSGSVRETQYF.

This chain links TRBV5-4 with TRBJ1-2, with D maybe TRBD1 (5 bases). Germline CDR1 is SGHNT and CDR2 is YYREEE (reference sequence). There are 15 residues in the CDR3. Trimming shortened V by 1 base and J by 1 base, and 11 bases separated the two germline ends. The CDR3 coding sequence is TGTGCCAGCAGCTTGTCTGGCAGGGATAACTATGGCTACACCTTC. Its protein is CASSLSGRDNYGYTF.

The V call is TRBV5-1, the J call TRBJ2-2; D not resolved. Per germline, CDR1 SGHRS and CDR2 YFSETQ. With 0 bases removed from V and 4 bases from J, the gap between germline ends came to 7 bases. There are 14 residues in the CDR3. In DNA form, the CDR3 reads TGCGCCAGCAGCTTGGTCCAGTCCACCGGGGAGCTGTTTTTT. Its translation is CASSLVQSTGELFF.

V and J are TRBV13 and TRBJ2-1; 7 bases agree with TRBD2. J lost 0 bases, V lost 5 bases, and 10 bases had no gene match. The CDR3 is made up of 17 amino acids. The germline V gene encodes CDR1 PRHDT and CDR2 FYEKMQ (reference sequence). This chain's CDR3 is CASSALGLESSYNEQFF. The CDR3 DNA sequence: TGTGCCAGCAGCGCCTTAGGACTAGAGAGCTCCTACAATGAGCAGTTCTTC.

In its sample, this clone was seen a few times. The CDR3 protein is CASGRDYYGYTF. In DNA, the CDR3 is TGTGCTAGTGGCCGTGACTATTATGGCTACACCTTC. The chain uses TRBV12-5 and TRBJ1-2; D gene ambiguous. Trimming removed 6 bases from V and 5 bases from J, with 10 bases in between. This CDR3 is 12 amino acids long. Germline V gene lookup returns CDR1 LGHNT and CDR2 FRNRAP.

The rearrangement links TRBV18 to TRBJ1-6; D call uncertain. The germline V and J ends were trimmed by 4 bases and 9 bases, with 19 bases remaining between them. Germline CDR1 reads KGHSH; CDR2 reads LQKENI. This CDR3 has 16 residues. In nucleotides, the CDR3 is TGTGCCAGCTCACTACGCCGGGAGACGATAAGTTCACCCCTCCACTTT. It encodes CASSLRRETISSPLHF.

The rearrangement uses TRBV30 and TRBJ2-7; possible D gene TRBD1, 6 bases. Germline CDR1 reads GTSNPN; CDR2 reads SVGIG (reference sequence). The CDR3 spans 13 residues. Trimming stripped 4 bases from V and 3 bases from J, with 13 bases between. This chain's CDR3 is CAWNKGRGYEQYF. CDR3 sequence (DNA): TGTGCCTGGAATAAGGGCAGGGGCTACGAGCAGTACTTC.